The following is a T cell receptor (beta chain) sequence with its context. This specimen comes from a study of blood T cell repertoires in COVID-19. Study summary: Samples of COVID-19 (acute and convalescent) were obtained from the United States, Italy and Spain.

Assay: immunoSEQ multiplex PCR; the TCRdb copy retains only in-frame clones and omits some. This sample has about 180,000 clones, with 86% found just once. The germline CDR1 and CDR2 sequences are ENHRY and SYGVKD. V was cut by 4 bases and J by 1 base, with 10 bases left in between. This CDR3 contains 14 residues. Participants had their cohort set by participant-reported clinical history. Two negative PCRs, clearance, or symptom resolution were required of recovered Cohort 3 donors. This TCR came from a woman aged 30 to 39 who had recovered from COVID-19. The sequencing input was PBMCs or T cells enriched from blood (not recorded which). This chain connects TRBV10-3 to TRBJ1-1, with D possibly being TRBD1 (5 bases). The CDR3 spells CAISVGGENTEAFF. The CDR3 region has the DNA TGTGCCATCAGTGTGGGGGGGGAGAACACTGAAGCTTTCTTT.